This T cell receptor beta chain was sequenced during a study of cytotoxic CD8 clonotypes in ibrutinib-treated CLL. The table lists this clone with a few counts. The method was immunoSEQ multiplex PCR; TCRdb's version includes in-frame clones alone and lacks a portion of them. The table has tens of thousands of clones, roughly two thirds seen once. Sample: PBMCs, taken at disease progression, from a patient treated with ibrutinib. The TCR sequence derives from a human donor with chronic lymphocytic leukemia.

CDR3 protein: CASRDTYNSPLHF. The CDR3 DNA reads as TGTGCCAGCAGGGATACCTATAATTCACCCCTCCACTTT. The V and J genes are TRBV28 and TRBJ1-6; D unclear. Germline values: CDR1 MDHEN, CDR2 SYDVKM. V was cut by 6 bases and J by 2 bases, with 5 bases left in between. This CDR3 spans 13 amino acids. The full variable domain, rest sourced from reference TRBV28 and TRBJ1-6, is DVKVTQSSRYLVKRTGEKVFLECVQDMDHENMFWYRQDPGLGLRLIYFSYDVKMKEKGDIPEGYSVSREKKERFSLILESASTNQTSMYLCASRDTYNSPLHFGNGTRLTVT.